Listed below are T cell receptor beta chains from one sample, sequenced in a study of blood T cell repertoires in COVID-19. Libraries were prepared by immunoSEQ multiplex PCR; TCRdb keeps only in-frame clonotypes and omits some of them. The sample yields 270,000 or so clones, about 76% seen once. Specimen: peripheral blood. The receptors originated from a woman between 55 and 75 years old with active or convalescent COVID-19. CDR3s include the opening cysteine and the closing phenylalanine or tryptophan. The order of the fields is CDR3 length, D gene, clone size, J gene, V gene, CDR3 DNA, CDR3 protein. D genes are given only for firm matches. The size of a clone is reported for some rows only, either as once, few or many, or as a class for expanded clones.

>13|-|-|TRBJ1-2|TRBV19
TGTGCCAGTAAGAGCACTGGTGACTATGGCTACACCTTC
CASKSTGDYGYTF
>13|-|-|TRBJ2-2|TRBV30
TGTGCCTGGACCCCACGACTCCTAACGGAGCTGTTTTTT
CAWTPRLLTELFF
>15|TRBD1|-|TRBJ1-1|TRBV2
TGTGCCAGCAGTGCCCGACAGGGACGGAACACTGAAGCTTTCTTT
CASSARQGRNTEAFF
>13|-|few|TRBJ2-2|TRBV30
TGTGCCTGGAAACCCTTCAGCACCGGGGAGCTGTTTTTT
CAWKPFSTGELFF
>14|-|-|TRBJ1-1|TRBV3-1/TRBV3-2
TGTGCCAGCAGCCAAGTGAGGTCGAACACTGAAGCTTTCTTT
CASSQVRSNTEAFF
>15|-|-|TRBJ2-3|TRBV14
TGTGCCAGCAGCCAAGTACTGGGGGCGTGGGATACGCAGTATTTT
CASSQVLGAWDTQYF
>14|-|-|TRBJ2-3|TRBV7-2
TGTGCCAGCAGCTCCGCGGGGTTCGCAGATACGCAGTATTTT
CASSSAGFADTQYF
>15|-|-|TRBJ2-1|TRBV6-1
TGTGCCAGCAGTGACCTCAGGGGCTCCTACAATGAGCAGTTCTTC
CASSDLRGSYNEQFF
>15|-|-|TRBJ1-6|TRBV9
TGTGCCAGCTCCTCGGAGGTCTCCTATAATTCACCCCTCCACTTT
CASSSEVSYNSPLHF
>16|TRBD1|-|TRBJ2-7|TRBV7-2
TGTGCCAGCAGCTCGGGACAGGGGCCGCTCGGCTACGAGCAGTACTTC
CASSSGQGPLGYEQYF
>14|TRBD1|-|TRBJ1-2|TRBV28
TGTGCCAGCGGACGAGGACAGGGAAACTATGGCTACACCTTC
CASGRGQGNYGYTF
>14|-|few|TRBJ2-2|TRBV7-2
TGTGCCAGCAGCTTAGCGCCCAGGACCGGGGAGCTGTTTTTT
CASSLAPRTGELFF
>13|TRBD1|-|TRBJ1-2|TRBV27
TGTGCCAGCGGTAGACAGGGCTCCTATGGCTACACCTTC
CASGRQGSYGYTF
>15|-|-|TRBJ1-5|TRBV27
TGTGCCAGCAGTTTGGGAGGGTTCCTCAATCAGCCCCAGCATTTT
CASSLGGFLNQPQHF
>13|-|-|TRBJ2-5|TRBV7-2
TGTGCCAGCAGCTTAGAACTCCAAGAGACCCAGTACTTC
CASSLELQETQYF
>15|TRBD1|-|TRBJ2-1|TRBV7-9
TGTGCCAGCAGCTTAGTAGGGGGACAGTATAATGAGCAGTTCTTC
CASSLVGGQYNEQFF
>13|-|-|TRBJ1-2|TRBV19
TGTGCCAGTAGTGGCGGGATTCCCGGGGGCTACACCTTC
CASSGGIPGGYTF
>14|-|-|TRBJ1-2|TRBV7-8
TGTGCCAGCAGCCGCGCCCAGGGGCCTGAAGGCTACACCTTC
CASSRAQGPEGYTF
>16|-|-|TRBJ1-2|TRBV4-3
TGCGCCAGCAGCCCGGTGGCAGGAACTTATAACTATGGCTACACCTTC
CASSPVAGTYNYGYTF
>13|-|-|TRBJ2-7|TRBV7-9
TGTGCCAGCAGTGTTATTTCCCTAGAAGAGCAGTACTTC
CASSVISLEEQYF
>13|-|-|TRBJ1-1|TRBV7-6
TGTGCCAGCAGCTTAGGGAGCCTCACTGAAGCTTTCTTT
CASSLGSLTEAFF
>15|-|many|TRBJ2-4|TRBV7-8
TGTGCCAGCAGCCGAGATCCCAGGTTAAAAGTGATTCAGTACTTC
CASSRDPRLKVIQYF
>15|TRBD1|-|TRBJ1-1|TRBV6-5
TGTGCCAGCAGGCTAACCGGACAGGCGAACACTGAAGCTTTCTTT
CASRLTGQANTEAFF